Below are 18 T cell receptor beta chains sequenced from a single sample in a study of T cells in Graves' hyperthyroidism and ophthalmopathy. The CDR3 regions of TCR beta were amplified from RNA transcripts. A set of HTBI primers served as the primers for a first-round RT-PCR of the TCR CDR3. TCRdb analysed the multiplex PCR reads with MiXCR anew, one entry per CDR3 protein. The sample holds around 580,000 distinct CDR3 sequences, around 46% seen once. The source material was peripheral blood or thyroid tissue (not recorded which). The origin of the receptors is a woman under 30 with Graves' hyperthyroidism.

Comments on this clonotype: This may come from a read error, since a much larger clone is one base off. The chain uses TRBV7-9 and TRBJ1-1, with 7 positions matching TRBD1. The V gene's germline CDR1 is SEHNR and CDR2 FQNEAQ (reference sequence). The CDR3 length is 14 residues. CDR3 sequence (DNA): TGTGCCGGCAGCTTAGAAGGGGACAGAACTGAAGCTTTCTTT. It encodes CAGSLEGDRTEAFF.

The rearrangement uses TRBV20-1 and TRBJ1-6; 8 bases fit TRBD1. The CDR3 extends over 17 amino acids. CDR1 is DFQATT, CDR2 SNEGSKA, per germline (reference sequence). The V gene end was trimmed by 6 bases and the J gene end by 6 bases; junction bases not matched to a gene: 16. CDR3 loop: CSASSQEAGQVNSPLHF. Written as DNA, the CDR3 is TGCAGTGCCAGCAGCCAGGAGGCGGGACAGGTTAATTCACCCCTCCACTTT.

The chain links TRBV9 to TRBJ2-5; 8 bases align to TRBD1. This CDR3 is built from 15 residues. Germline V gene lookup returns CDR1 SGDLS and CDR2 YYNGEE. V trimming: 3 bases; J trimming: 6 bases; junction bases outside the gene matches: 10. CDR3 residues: CASSETGGDVKTQYF. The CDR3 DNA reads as TGTGCCAGCAGCGAAACAGGGGGAGATGTAAAGACCCAGTACTTC.

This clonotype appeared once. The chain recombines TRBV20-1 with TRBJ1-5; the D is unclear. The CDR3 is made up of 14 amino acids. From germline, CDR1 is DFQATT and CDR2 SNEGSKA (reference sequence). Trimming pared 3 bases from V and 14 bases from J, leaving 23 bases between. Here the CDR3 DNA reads TGCAGTGCTAGGGGAAGACTAGCGGGAAGCTACGAGCATTTT. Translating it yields CSARGRLAGSYEHF.

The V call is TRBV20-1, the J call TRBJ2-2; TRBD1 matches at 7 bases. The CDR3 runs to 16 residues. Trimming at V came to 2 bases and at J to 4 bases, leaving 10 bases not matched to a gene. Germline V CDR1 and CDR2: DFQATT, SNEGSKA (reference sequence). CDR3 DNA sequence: TGCAGTGCTAGATCAAAGGACAGGTCAGCCACCGGGGAGCTGTTTTTT. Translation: CSARSKDRSATGELFF.

This CDR3 is CASNLGSSGGANVLTF. CDR3 in DNA: TGCGCCAGCAACCTCGGGAGTTCGGGAGGGGCCAACGTCCTGACTTTC. V gene TRBV5-1 combines with J gene TRBJ2-6; tentatively, D is TRBD2 (6 bases). V lost 6 bases and J 4 bases, leaving 17 bases between the germline ends. There are 16 residues in the CDR3. Germline V gives CDR1 SGHRS, CDR2 YFSETQ.

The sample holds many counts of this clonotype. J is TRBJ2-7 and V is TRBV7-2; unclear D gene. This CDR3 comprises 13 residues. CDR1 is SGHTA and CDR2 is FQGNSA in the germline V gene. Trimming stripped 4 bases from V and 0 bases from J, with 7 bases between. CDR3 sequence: CASSYTNSYEQYF. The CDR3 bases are TGTGCCAGCAGCTATACTAACTCCTACGAGCAGTACTTC.

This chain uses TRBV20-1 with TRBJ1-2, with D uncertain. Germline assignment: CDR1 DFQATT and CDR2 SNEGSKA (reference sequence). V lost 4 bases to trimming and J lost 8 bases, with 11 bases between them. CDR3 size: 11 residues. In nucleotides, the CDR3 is TGCAGTGCTAAGACTAGTATGGGCTACACCTTC. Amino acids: CSAKTSMGYTF.

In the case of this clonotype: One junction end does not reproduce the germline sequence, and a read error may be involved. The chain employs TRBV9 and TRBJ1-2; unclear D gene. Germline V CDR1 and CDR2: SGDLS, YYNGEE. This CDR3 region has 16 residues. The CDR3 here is CASSQDHAGSDYGYTF. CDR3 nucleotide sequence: TGCGCCAGCAGCCAAGATCACGCGGGCTCGGACTATGGCTACACCTTC.

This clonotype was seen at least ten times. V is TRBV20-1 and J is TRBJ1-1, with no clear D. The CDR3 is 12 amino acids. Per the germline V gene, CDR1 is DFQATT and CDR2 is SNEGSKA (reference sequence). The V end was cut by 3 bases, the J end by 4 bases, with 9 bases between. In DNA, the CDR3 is TGCAGTGCTAGCCCCCCCCTCACTGAAGCTTTCTTT. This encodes CSASPPLTEAFF.

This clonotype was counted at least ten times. In DNA form, the CDR3 reads TGCAGTGCAACTAAAAACTTCTACGAGCAGTACTTC. Residues: CSATKNFYEQYF. The chain links TRBV20-1 to TRBJ2-7; D uncertain. There are 12 residues in the CDR3. Germline CDR1 reads DFQATT; CDR2 reads SNEGSKA (reference sequence). Trimming stripped 6 bases from V and 3 bases from J, with 12 bases between.

The CDR3 spells CASSSIDRAYEQYF. CDR3 sequence (DNA): TGTGCCAGCAGCTCCATCGACAGGGCCTACGAGCAGTACTTC. V gene TRBV7-2 combines with J gene TRBJ2-7; 7 bases agree with TRBD1. The V and J ends lost 4 bases and 2 bases, in that order; junction bases with no gene match: 5. Germline V gene sequence: CDR1 SGHTA, CDR2 FQGNSA. This CDR3 comprises 14 residues. Full variable domain (missing parts from reference TRBV7-2 and TRBJ2-7): GAGVSQSPSNKVTEKGKDVELRCDPISGHTALYWYRQSLGQGLEFLIYFQGNSAPDKSGLPSDRFSAERTGGSVSTLTIQRTQQEDSAVYLCASSSIDRAYEQYFGPGTRLTVT.

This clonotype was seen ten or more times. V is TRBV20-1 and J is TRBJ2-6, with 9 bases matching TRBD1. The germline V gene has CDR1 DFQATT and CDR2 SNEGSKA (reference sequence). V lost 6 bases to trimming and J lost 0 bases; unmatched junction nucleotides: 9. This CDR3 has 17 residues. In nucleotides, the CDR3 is TGCAGTGCCTCACAGGGGGCTATGGGCTCTGGGGCCAACGTCCTGACTTTC. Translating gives CSASQGAMGSGANVLTF.

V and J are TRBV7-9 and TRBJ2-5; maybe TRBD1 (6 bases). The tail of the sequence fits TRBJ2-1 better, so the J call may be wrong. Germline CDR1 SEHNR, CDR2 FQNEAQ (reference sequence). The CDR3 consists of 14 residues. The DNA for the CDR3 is TGTGCCAGCAGCTTAGAAACAGGGTATAGTGAGCAGTTCTTC. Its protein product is CASSLETGYSEQFF.

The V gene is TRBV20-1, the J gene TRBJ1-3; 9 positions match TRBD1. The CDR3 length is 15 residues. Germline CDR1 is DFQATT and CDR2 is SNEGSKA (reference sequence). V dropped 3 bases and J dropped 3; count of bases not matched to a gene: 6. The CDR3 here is CSASPGTGSGNTIYF. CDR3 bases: TGCAGTGCTAGTCCCGGGACAGGGAGTGGAAACACCATATATTTT.

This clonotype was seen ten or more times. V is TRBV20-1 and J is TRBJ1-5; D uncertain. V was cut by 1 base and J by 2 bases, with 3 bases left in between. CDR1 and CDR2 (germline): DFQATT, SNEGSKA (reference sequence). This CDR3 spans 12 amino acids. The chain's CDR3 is CSARGGNQPQHF. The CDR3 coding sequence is TGCAGTGCTAGAGGGGGCAATCAGCCCCAGCATTTT.

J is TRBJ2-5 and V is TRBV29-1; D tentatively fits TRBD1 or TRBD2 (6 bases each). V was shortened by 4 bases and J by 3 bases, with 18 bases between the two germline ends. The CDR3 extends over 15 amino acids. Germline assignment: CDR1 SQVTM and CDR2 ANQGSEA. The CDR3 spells CSVAWGASTKETQYF. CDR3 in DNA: TGCAGCGTTGCTTGGGGGGCTAGTACGAAAGAGACCCAGTACTTC. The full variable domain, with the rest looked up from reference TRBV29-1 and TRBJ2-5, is SAVISQKPSRDICQRGTSLTIQCQVDSQVTMMFWYRQQPGQSLTLIATANQGSEATYESGFVIDKFPISRPNLTFSTLTVSNMSPEDSSIYLCSVAWGASTKETQYFGPGTRLLVL.

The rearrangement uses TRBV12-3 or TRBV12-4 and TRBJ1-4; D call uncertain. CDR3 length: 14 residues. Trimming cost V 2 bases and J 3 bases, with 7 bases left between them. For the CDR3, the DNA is TGTGCCAGCAGTTTAAGGCGGTCTAATGAAAAACTGTTTTTT. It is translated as CASSLRRSNEKLFF.